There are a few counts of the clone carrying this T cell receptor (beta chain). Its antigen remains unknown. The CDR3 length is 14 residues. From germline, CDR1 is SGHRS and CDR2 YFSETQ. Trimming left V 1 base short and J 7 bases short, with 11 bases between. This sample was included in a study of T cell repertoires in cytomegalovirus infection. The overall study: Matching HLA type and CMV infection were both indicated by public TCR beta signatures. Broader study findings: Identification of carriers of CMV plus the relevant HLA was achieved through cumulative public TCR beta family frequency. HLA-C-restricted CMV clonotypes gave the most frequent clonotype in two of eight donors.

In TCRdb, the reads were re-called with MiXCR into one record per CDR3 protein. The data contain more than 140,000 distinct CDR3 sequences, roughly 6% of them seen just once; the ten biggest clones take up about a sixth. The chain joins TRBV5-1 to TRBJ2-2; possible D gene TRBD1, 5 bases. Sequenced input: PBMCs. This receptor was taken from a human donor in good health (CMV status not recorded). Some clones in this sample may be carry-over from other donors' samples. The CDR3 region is CASSLTKGVGELFF. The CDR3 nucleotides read TGCGCCAGCAGCTTGACTAAAGGGGTCGGGGAGCTGTTTTTT.